Below are 15 T cell receptor beta chains sequenced from a single sample in a study of blood T cell repertoires in COVID-19. TCRdb's copy holds only in-frame clones and misses some; the assay was immunoSEQ multiplex PCR. The sample contains 70,000 to 75,000 clones, 81% of which appear only once. The sample comprised peripheral blood. These receptors were collected from a woman in her 70s with acute or convalescent COVID-19.

The V gene is TRBV5-1, the J gene TRBJ1-1, with 7 nucleotides matching TRBD1. V lost 0 bases, J lost 7 bases, and 6 bases stayed unmatched. Germline V gene lookup returns CDR1 SGHRS and CDR2 YFSETQ. The CDR3 runs 14 residues. As DNA, the CDR3 is TGCGCCAGCAGCTTGGTAGGGGACAGACTTGAAGCTTTCTTT. Translated: CASSLVGDRLEAFF.

V usage is TRBV28 and J usage is TRBJ2-1; 10 positions agree with TRBD2. Losses at the gene ends were 6 bases for V and 16 bases for J; bases not matched to a gene: 9. Germline lookup yields CDR1 MDHEN and CDR2 SYDVKM. The CDR3 length is 12 residues. The CDR3 region is CASRLAGSTPFF. CDR3 DNA: TGTGCCAGCAGACTAGCGGGATCCACCCCTTTCTTC.

The chain recombines TRBV5-6 with TRBJ1-6; 8 positions match TRBD1. V trimming: 2 bases; J trimming: 6 bases; junction bases outside the gene matches: 4. The CDR3 has 15 residues. CDR1 and CDR2 (germline): SGHDT, YYEEEE. The CDR3 reads CASSLMDRVNSPLHF. CDR3 nucleotides: TGTGCCAGCAGCTTAATGGACAGGGTTAATTCACCCCTCCACTTT. Full variable domain (outside the CDR3, taken from reference TRBV5-6 and TRBJ1-6): DAGVTQSPTHLIKTRGQQVTLRCSPKSGHDTVSWYQQALGQGPQFIFQYYEEEERQRGNFPDRFSGHQFPNYSSELNVNALLLGDSALYLCASSLMDRVNSPLHFGNGTRLTVT.

The genes are TRBV5-1 and TRBJ1-6, with D perhaps matching TRBD1 (5 bases). This CDR3 has 14 amino acids. Trimming removed 0 bases at V and 10 bases at J, with 11 bases between. Germline V gene lookup returns CDR1 SGHRS and CDR2 YFSETQ. CDR3 in amino acids: CASSLGAGLSPLHF. Here the CDR3 DNA reads TGCGCCAGCAGCTTGGGGGCAGGGCTATCACCCCTCCACTTT.

The V call is TRBV29-1, the J call TRBJ1-1; D might be TRBD1 (6 bases). The V end was cut by 6 bases, the J end by 10 bases, with 18 bases between. The CDR3 contains 12 residues. The germline V gene encodes CDR1 SQVTM and CDR2 ANQGSEA. The CDR3 region is CSVHPGEGGAFF. CDR3 in DNA: TGCAGCGTACACCCAGGGGAGGGGGGAGCTTTCTTT.

This clone was found once. This chain joins TRBV18 and TRBJ1-3, with a weak D call TRBD1 (5 bases). The CDR3 loop spans 16 amino acids. In germline, CDR1 is KGHSH, CDR2 LQKENI. V was cut by 6 bases and J by 0 bases, with 15 bases left in between. The CDR3 here is CASSPLGGSSGNTIYF. CDR3 bases: TGTGCCAGCTCCCCTCTGGGGGGAAGCTCTGGAAACACCATATATTTT.

This clone appeared a single time. The chain is built from TRBV7-2 and TRBJ1-1, with 8 bases that match TRBD1. This CDR3 comprises 15 residues. The germline CDR1 and CDR2 sequences are SGHTA and FQGNSA. With V trimmed by 1 base and J by 0 bases, 1 base remained unmatched. CDR3 loop: CASSLVGQVNTEAFF. The CDR3 nucleotides are TGTGCCAGCAGCTTAGTGGGACAGGTGAACACTGAAGCTTTCTTT.

V and J are TRBV6-2 or TRBV6-3 and TRBJ2-3; 8 positions match TRBD1. Germline CDR1 and CDR2: MNHEY and SVGEGT. V dropped 2 bases and J dropped 5; count of bases not matched to a gene: 9. The CDR3 has 16 amino acids. This CDR3 reads CASSYNPTGVLDTQYF. Here the CDR3 DNA reads TGTGCCAGCAGTTACAACCCGACAGGGGTGTTAGATACGCAGTATTTT.

The chain recombines TRBV3-1 (or the pseudogene TRBV3-2) with TRBJ2-7; 13 bases line up with TRBD2. The trim removed 4 bases at V and 2 bases at J, leaving 5 bases unmatched. The CDR3 extends over 16 amino acids. Germline CDR1 is LGHDT and CDR2 is YNNKEL (reference sequence). The CDR3 DNA is TGTGCCAGCAGCCGATCCGGGACTAGCGGGGCCTACGAGCAGTACTTC. Residues: CASSRSGTSGAYEQYF.

The chain carries TRBV11-1 and TRBJ2-7, with 9 positions matching TRBD2. Germline CDR1 reads SGHAT; CDR2 reads FQDESV (reference sequence). The V gene end was trimmed by 2 bases and the J gene end by 6 bases; junction bases not matched to a gene: 8. There are 15 residues in the CDR3. CDR3 nucleotide sequence: TGTGCCAGCAGCTTACGTAGCGGGAGAGGTCGCGAGCAGTACTTC. This translates into CASSLRSGRGREQYF.

The chain combines TRBV7-2 with TRBJ2-4, with 9 bases fitting TRBD2. Germline values: CDR1 SGHTA, CDR2 FQGNSA. The CDR3 runs 12 residues. J lost 15 bases, V lost 7 bases, and 10 bases had no gene match. This CDR3 reads CASNFPGTSPYF. CDR3 coding DNA: TGTGCCAGCAACTTTCCCGGGACTAGCCCGTACTTC.

The V gene is TRBV28, the J gene TRBJ2-3; D not certain. V was pared by 2 bases and J by 5 bases, with 11 bases between. The length of the CDR3 is 14 residues. Germline CDR1 MDHEN, CDR2 SYDVKM. The CDR3 sequence is CASSLLPPGDTQYF. The DNA of the CDR3 is TGTGCCAGCAGTTTACTTCCCCCGGGAGATACGCAGTATTTT.

The genes are TRBV7-2 and TRBJ1-1; D call uncertain. Deletions cut 5 bases from V and 7 bases from J, with 14 bases between. There are 13 residues in the CDR3. Per germline, CDR1 SGHTA and CDR2 FQGNSA. In DNA, the CDR3 is TGTGCCAGCAGCATCACCCCCGGGATTGAAGCTTTCTTT. Translated, it gives CASSITPGIEAFF. Full variable domain (missing parts from reference TRBV7-2 and TRBJ1-1): GAGVSQSPSNKVTEKGKDVELRCDPISGHTALYWYRQSLGQGLEFLIYFQGNSAPDKSGLPSDRFSAERTGGSVSTLTIQRTQQEDSAVYLCASSITPGIEAFFGQGTRLTVV.

The V gene is TRBV29-1, the J gene TRBJ1-4; 9 bases match TRBD1. Trimming cost V 7 bases and J 7 bases; bases outside gene matches: 7. Per germline, CDR1 SQVTM and CDR2 ANQGSEA. The CDR3 runs 13 residues. CDR3: CSATGQGVEKLFF. DNA of the CDR3: TGCAGCGCCACGGGACAGGGCGTTGAAAAACTGTTTTTT.

V is TRBV28 and J is TRBJ1-2; 8 bases are shared with TRBD1. Losses at the gene ends were 7 bases for V and 7 bases for J; bases not matched to a gene: 8. CDR1 MDHEN and CDR2 SYDVKM come from the germline V gene. The CDR3 runs 13 residues. The CDR3, as DNA: TGTGCCAGCAAACCCCAGGGGGCTCGTGGCTACACCTTC. The encoded protein is CASKPQGARGYTF.